In terms of frequency, the clone carrying this T cell receptor (beta chain) is medium-sized. Each sample's input was about 250 ng genomic DNA, about 38,000 genome equivalents. TRB was amplified by touch-down multiplex PCR, primer pools A and B combined. TCRdb re-called the multiplex PCR reads and shows each CDR3 protein once, DNA omitted. The specimen's table records under 3,500 distinct CDR3 sequences. The data are from a study of T cell clusters in autoimmune cytopenias. The germline V gene encodes CDR1 LNHDA and CDR2 SQIVND (reference sequence). The CDR3 covers 14 residues. The specimen was peripheral blood. J is TRBJ1-5 and V is TRBV19; TCRdb reports TRBD1, a call that lacks DNA to check it against. The sequence was collected from a human donor with an autoimmune cytopenia, with autoimmune hepatitis or in good health (not recorded which). The CDR3 reads CASRVGTVDQPQHF.